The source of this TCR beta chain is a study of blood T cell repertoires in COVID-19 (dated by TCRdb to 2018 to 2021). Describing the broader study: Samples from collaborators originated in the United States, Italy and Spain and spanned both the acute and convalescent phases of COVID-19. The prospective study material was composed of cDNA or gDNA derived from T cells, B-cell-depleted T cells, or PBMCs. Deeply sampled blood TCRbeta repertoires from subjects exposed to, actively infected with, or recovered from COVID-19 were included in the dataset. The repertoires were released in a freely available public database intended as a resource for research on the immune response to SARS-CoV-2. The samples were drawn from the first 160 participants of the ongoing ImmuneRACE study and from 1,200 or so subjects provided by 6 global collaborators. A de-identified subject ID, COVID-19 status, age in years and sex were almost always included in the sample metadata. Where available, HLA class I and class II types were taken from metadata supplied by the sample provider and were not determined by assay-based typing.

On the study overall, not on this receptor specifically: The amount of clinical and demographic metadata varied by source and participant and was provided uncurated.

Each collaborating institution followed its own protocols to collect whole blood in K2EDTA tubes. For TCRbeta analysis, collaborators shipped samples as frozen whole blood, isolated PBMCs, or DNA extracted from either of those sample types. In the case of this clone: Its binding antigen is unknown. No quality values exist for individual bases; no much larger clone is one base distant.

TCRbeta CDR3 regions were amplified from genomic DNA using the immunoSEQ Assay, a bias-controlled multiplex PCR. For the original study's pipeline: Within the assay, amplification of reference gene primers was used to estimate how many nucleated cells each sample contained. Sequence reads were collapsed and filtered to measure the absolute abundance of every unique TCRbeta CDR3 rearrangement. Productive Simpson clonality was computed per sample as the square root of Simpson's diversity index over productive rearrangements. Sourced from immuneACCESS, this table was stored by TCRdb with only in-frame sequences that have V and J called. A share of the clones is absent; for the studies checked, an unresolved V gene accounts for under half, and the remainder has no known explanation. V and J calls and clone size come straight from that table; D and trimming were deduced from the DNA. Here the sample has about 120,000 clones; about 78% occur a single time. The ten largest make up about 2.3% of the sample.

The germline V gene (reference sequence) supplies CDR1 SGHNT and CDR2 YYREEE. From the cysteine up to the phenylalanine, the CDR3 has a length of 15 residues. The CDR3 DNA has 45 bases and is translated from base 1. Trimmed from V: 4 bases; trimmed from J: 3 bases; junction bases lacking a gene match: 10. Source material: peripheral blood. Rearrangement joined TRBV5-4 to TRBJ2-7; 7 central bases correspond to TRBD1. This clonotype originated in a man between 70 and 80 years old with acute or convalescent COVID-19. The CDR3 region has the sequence CASSLPTGRNYEQYF. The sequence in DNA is TGTGCCAGCAGCCTCCCGACAGGGAGAAACTACGAGCAGTACTTC.